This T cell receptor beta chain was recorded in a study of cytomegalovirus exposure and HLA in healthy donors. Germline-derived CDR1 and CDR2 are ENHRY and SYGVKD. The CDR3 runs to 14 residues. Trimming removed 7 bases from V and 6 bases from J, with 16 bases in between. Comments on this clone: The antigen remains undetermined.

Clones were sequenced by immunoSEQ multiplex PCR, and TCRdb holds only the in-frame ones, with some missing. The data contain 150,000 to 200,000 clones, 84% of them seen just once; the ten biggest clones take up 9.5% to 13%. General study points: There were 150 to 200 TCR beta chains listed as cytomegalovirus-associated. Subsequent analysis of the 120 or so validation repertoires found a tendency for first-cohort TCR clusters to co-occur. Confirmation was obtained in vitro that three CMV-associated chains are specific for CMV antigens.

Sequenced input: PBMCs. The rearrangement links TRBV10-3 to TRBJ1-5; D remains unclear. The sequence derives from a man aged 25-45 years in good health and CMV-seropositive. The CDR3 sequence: CAIKAHGFGQPQHF. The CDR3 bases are TGTGCCATCAAGGCTCACGGGTTCGGTCAGCCCCAGCATTTT.